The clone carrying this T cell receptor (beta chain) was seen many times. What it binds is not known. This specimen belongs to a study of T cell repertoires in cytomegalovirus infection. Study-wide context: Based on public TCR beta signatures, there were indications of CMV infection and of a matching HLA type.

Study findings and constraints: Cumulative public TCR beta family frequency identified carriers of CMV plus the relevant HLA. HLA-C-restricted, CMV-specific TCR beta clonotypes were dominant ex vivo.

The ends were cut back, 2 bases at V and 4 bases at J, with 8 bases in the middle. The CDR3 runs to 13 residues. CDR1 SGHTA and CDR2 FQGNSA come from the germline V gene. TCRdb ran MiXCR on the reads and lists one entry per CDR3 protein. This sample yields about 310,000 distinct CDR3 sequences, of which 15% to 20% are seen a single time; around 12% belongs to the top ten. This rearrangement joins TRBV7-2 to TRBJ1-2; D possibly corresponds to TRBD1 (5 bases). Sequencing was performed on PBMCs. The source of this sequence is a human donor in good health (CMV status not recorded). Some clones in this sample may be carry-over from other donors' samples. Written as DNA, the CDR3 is TGTGCCAGCAGCTTATCAGGGATCTATGGCTACACCTTC. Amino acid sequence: CASSLSGIYGYTF.